Detailed here is one TCR beta chain. Its target is not known. Primed by a sample-barcoded 5' primer and a J-beta primer mix, a second PCR proceeded for about 7 to 11 cycles. TCRdb recomputed calls from the 5' RACE reads with MiXCR, one row per CDR3 protein. Here the sample spans hundreds of thousands of distinct CDR3 sequences, 40% to 45% being singletons. These data are taken from a study of blood T cells in healthy people across ages. Study-wide points: PBMCs were not sorted, which prevented a conclusive comparison of naive versus antigen-experienced cells.

Trimming pared 6 bases from V and 6 bases from J, leaving 10 bases between. The CDR3 covers 12 residues. The specimen sequenced was blood. This sequence originates from a man older than 75 in good health. The chain employs TRBV12-3 or TRBV12-4 and TRBJ2-3, with no clear D. The CDR3 is CASRLNGDTQYF. The CDR3 bases are TGTGCCAGCAGACTGAATGGGGATACGCAGTATTTT.